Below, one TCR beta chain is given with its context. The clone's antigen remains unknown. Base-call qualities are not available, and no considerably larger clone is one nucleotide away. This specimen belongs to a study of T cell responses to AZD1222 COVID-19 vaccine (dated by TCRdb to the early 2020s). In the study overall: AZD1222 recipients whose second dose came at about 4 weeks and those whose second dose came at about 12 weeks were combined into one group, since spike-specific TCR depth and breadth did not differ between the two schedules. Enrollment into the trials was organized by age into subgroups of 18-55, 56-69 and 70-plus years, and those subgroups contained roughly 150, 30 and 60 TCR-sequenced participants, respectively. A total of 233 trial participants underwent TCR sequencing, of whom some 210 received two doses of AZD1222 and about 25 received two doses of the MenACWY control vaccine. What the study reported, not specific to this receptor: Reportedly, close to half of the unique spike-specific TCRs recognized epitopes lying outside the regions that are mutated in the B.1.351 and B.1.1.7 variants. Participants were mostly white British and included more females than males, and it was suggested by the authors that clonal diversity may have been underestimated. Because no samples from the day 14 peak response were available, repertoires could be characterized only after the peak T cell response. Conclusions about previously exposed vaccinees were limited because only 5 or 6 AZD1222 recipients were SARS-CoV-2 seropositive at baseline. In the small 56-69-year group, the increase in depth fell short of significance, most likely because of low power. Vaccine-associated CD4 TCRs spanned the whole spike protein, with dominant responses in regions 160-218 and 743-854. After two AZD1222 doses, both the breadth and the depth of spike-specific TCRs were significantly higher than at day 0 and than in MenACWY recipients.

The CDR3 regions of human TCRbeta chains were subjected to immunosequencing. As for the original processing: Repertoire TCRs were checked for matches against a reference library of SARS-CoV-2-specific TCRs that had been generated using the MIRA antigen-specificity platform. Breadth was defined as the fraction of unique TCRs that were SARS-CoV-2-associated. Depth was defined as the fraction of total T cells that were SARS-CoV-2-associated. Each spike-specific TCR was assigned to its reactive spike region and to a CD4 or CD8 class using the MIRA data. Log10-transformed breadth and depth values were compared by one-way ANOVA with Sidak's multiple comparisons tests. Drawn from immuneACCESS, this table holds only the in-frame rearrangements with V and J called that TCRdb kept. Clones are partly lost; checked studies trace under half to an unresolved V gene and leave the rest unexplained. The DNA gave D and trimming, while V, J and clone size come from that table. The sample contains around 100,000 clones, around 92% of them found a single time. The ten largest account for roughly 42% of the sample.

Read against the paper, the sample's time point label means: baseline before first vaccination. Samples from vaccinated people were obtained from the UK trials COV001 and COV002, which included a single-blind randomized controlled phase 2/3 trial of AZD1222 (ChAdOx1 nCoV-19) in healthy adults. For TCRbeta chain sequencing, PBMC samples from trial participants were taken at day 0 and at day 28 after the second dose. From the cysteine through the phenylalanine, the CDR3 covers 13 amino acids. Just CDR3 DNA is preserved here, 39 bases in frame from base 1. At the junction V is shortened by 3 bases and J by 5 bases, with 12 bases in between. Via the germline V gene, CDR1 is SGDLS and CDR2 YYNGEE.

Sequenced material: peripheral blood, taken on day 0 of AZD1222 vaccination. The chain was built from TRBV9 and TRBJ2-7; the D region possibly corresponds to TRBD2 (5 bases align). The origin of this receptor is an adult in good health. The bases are TGTGCCAGCAGCGCTAGCCCGGGGAACGAGCAGTACTTC. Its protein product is CASSASPGNEQYF.